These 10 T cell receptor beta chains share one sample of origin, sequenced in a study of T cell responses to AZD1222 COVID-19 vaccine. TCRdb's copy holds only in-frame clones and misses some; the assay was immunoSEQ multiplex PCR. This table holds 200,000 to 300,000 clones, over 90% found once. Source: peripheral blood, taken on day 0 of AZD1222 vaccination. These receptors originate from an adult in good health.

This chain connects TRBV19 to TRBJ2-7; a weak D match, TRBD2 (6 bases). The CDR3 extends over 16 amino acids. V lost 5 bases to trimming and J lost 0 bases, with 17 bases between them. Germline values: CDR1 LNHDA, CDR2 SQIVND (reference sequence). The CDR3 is CASSPRDSLSSYEQYF. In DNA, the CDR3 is TGTGCCAGTAGTCCACGGGACTCCTTGAGCTCCTACGAGCAGTACTTC.

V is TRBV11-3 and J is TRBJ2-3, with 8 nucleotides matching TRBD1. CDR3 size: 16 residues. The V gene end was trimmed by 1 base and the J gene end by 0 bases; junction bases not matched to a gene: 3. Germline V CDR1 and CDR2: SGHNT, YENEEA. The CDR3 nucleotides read TGTGCCAGCAGCTTAGCCCGGACAGGGAGCACAGATACGCAGTATTTT. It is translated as CASSLARTGSTDTQYF.

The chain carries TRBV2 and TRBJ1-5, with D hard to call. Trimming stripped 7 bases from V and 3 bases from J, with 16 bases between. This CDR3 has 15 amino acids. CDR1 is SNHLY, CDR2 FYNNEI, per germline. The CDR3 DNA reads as TGTGCCAGCACCGACGAGGCCGGATACAATCAGCCCCAGCATTTT. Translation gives CASTDEAGYNQPQHF.

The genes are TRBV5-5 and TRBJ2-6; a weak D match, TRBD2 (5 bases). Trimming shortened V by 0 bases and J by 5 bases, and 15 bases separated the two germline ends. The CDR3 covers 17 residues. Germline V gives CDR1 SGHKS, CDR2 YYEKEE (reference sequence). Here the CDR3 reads CASSLEVPGSRANVLTF. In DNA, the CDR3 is TGTGCCAGCAGCTTGGAGGTACCGGGATCCAGGGCCAACGTCCTGACTTTC.

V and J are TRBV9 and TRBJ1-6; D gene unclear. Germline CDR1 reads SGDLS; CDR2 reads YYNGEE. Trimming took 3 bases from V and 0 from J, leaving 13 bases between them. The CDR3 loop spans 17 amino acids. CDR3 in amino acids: CASSAGLLSSYNSPLHF. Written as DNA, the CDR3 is TGTGCCAGCAGCGCAGGCCTCCTTAGCTCCTATAATTCACCCCTCCACTTT.

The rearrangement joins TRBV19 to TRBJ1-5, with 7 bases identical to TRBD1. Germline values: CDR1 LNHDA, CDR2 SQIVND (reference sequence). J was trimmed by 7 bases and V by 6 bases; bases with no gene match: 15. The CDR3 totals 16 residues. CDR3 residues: CASRHHQGGGEQPQHF. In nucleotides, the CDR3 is TGTGCCAGTAGGCATCACCAGGGAGGGGGCGAGCAGCCCCAGCATTTT.

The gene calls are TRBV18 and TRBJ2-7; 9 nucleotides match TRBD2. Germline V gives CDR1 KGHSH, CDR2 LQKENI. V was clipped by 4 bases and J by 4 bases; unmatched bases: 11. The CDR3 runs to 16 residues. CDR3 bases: TGTGCCAGCTCACTAGGGACTAGCAGGGGTCTATACGAGCAGTACTTC. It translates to CASSLGTSRGLYEQYF.

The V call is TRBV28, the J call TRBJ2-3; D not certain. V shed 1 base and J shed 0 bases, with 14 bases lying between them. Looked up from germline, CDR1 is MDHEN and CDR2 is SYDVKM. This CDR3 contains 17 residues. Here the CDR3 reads CASSLYLSAVSTDTQYF. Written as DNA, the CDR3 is TGTGCCAGCAGTTTATATTTGTCGGCAGTTAGCACAGATACGCAGTATTTT.

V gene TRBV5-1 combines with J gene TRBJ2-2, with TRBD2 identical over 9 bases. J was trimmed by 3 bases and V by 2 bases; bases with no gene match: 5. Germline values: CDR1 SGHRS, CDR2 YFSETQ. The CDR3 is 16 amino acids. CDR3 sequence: CASSLGGRADTGELFF. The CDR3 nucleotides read TGCGCCAGCAGCTTAGGCGGGAGGGCCGACACCGGGGAGCTGTTTTTT. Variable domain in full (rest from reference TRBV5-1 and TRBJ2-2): KAGVTQTPRYLIKTRGQQVTLSCSPISGHRSVSWYQQTPGQGLQFLFEYFSETQRNKGNFPGRFSGRQFSNSRSEMNVSTLELGDSALYLCASSLGGRADTGELFFGEGSRLTVL.

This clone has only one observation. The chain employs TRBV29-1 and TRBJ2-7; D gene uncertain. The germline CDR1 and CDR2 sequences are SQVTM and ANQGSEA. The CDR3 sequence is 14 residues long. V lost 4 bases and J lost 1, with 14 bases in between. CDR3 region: CSVVVTPSSYEQYF. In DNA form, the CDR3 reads TGCAGCGTTGTGGTGACACCTTCTTCCTACGAGCAGTACTTC.